The TCR beta chain under discussion was sequenced for a study of cytomegalovirus exposure and HLA in healthy donors. Study conclusions and caveats: Usually a TCR sequence was rare, but some public TCRs were found in many donors. The study put roughly 160 TCR beta chains on its list as cytomegalovirus-associated.

Germline V CDR1 and CDR2: SGHRS, YFSETQ. Trimming shortened V by 5 bases and J by 0 bases, and 12 bases separated the two germline ends. The CDR3 runs 15 residues. The PCR employed 60 Vbeta primers together with 13 Jbeta primers. Clones were read by immunoSEQ multiplex PCR, and TCRdb kept only the in-frame ones, dropping some. Its listing shows under 65,000 clones. As regards this clone: Its target is not known.

The clonotype was recovered from a woman aged 18-30 years in good health and CMV-seronegative. The chain has TRBV5-1 and TRBJ2-1; D is unresolved. Sample: PBMCs. The CDR3 region has the DNA TGCGCCAGCAGTATTGCGGTGAGCTCCTACAATGAGCAGTTCTTC. The encoded protein is CASSIAVSSYNEQFF.